The T cell receptor (beta chain) described here comes from a study of OX40 agonist ivuxolimab in advanced cancers. Here immunoSEQ multiplex PCR was the method, and the copy in TCRdb shows in-frame clones only, minus some. The repertoire consists of 69,000 or so clones, with 85% occurring once and the leading ten covering approximately 0.5%. The CDR3 totals 15 residues. CDR1 is MNHEY and CDR2 is SVGAGI in the germline V gene. V shed 8 bases, J shed 0 bases, and the junction held 5 bases outside the gene matches. This chain uses TRBV6-5 with TRBJ2-2, with TRBD1 identical over 8 bases. The starting material was CD4+ or CD8+ T cells sorted from blood, obtained in a trial of the OX40 agonist ivuxolimab. This receptor was obtained from an adult with an advanced solid tumor such as melanoma, head and neck, liver or kidney cancer. The CDR3 DNA sequence: TGTGCCAGCTGGGACAGGTTCGCGAACACCGGGGAGCTGTTTTTT. Protein sequence: CASWDRFANTGELFF.